This T cell receptor beta chain was recorded in a study of T cell changes during pregnancy in multiple sclerosis. Clones were read by immunoSEQ multiplex PCR, and TCRdb kept only the in-frame ones, dropping some. The sample contains about 69,000 clones, 92% of which appear only once. The receptor was derived from a female donor in good health, enrolled as a control in a pregnancy study. The sequenced sample was peripheral blood, obtained in the third trimester of pregnancy.

CDR3 sequence: CASSHPGGDIQYF. The CDR3 bases are TGCGCCAGCAGCCACCCTGGGGGGGACATTCAGTACTTC. The V call is TRBV4-1, the J call TRBJ2-4; TRBD2 matches at 7 bases. CDR1 MGHRA and CDR2 YSYEKL come from the germline V gene. This CDR3 has 13 residues. Losses at the gene ends were 3 bases for V and 8 bases for J; bases not matched to a gene: 4.